These 22 T cell receptor beta chains came from one sample sequenced in a study of T cell repertoires in cytomegalovirus infection. No antigen is known for these receptors. TCRdb recomputed calls from the reads with MiXCR, one row per CDR3 protein. This table has about 770,000 distinct CDR3 sequences, under 35% appearing once. The material sequenced was cultured CD8+ T cells from PBMCs, taken from culture after CMV antigen stimulation. Receptors were obtained from a human donor in good health (CMV status not recorded). Some clones in this sample may be carry-over from other donors' samples.

This rearrangement joins TRBV6-1 to TRBJ2-5; 15 nucleotides agree with TRBD2. The CDR3 covers 18 residues. Germline CDR1 and CDR2: MNHNS and SASEGT. The V gene end was trimmed by 5 bases and the J gene end by 4 bases; junction bases not matched to a gene: 11. CDR3 amino acids: CASSYSWTSGGAGETQYF. The DNA of the CDR3 is TGTGCCAGCAGTTATTCTTGGACTAGCGGGGGGGCGGGAGAGACCCAGTACTTC.

The V call is TRBV6-5, the J call TRBJ1-6; D may be TRBD1 (5 bases). V lost 4 bases to trimming and J lost 7 bases, with 11 bases between them. The CDR3 has 14 amino acids. The V gene's germline CDR1 is MNHEY and CDR2 SVGAGI. The CDR3 is CASSWGRGNSPLHF. The CDR3 nucleotides are TGTGCCAGCAGTTGGGGACGGGGGAATTCACCCCTCCACTTT.

This clonotype was recorded at least ten times. CDR3 in amino acids: CASSLEGRGSYEQYF. Here the CDR3 DNA reads TGTGCCAGCAGCTTAGAAGGCAGGGGATCCTACGAGCAGTACTTC. The chain couples TRBV7-8 to TRBJ2-7; D might be TRBD1 (6 bases). The CDR3 runs to 15 residues. V was shortened by 1 base and J by 1 base, with 11 bases between the two germline ends. Germline V gene data show CDR1 as SGHVS and CDR2 as FQNEAQ.

The CDR3 here is CASSPTRGVYTEAFF. Here the CDR3 DNA reads TGCGCCAGCAGCCCGACCAGAGGGGTTTACACTGAAGCTTTCTTT. The chain carries TRBV5-1 and TRBJ1-1; possible D gene TRBD1, 5 bases. Between the trimmed V and J ends, which lost 4 bases and 3 bases, there was a span of 16 bases. The CDR3 is 15 residues long. CDR1 and CDR2 from the germline V gene are SGHRS and YFSETQ.

The table lists this clonotype with a few counts. The chain recombines TRBV28 with TRBJ1-1; D unclear. Deletions cut 7 bases from V and 1 base from J, with 10 bases between. CDR1 and CDR2 (germline): MDHEN, SYDVKM. The CDR3 consists of 13 residues. The CDR3: CASTIVENTEAFF. CDR3 in DNA: TGTGCCAGCACCATCGTTGAGAACACTGAAGCTTTCTTT.

This clonotype was counted between two and nine times. The chain combines TRBV27 with TRBJ2-7; no clear D. Germline lookup yields CDR1 MNHEY and CDR2 SMNVEV (reference sequence). The CDR3 is 12 amino acids. The V and J ends lost 6 bases and 4 bases respectively, with 10 bases between them. The CDR3 here is CASRGTGYEQYF. The CDR3 DNA follows: TGTGCCAGCAGGGGTACTGGATACGAGCAGTACTTC.

This clonotype was picked up many times. V usage is TRBV7-8 and J usage is TRBJ1-4; D perhaps matches TRBD1 (5 bases). V lost 0 bases, J lost 13 bases, and 15 bases lay in between. The CDR3 covers 14 residues. Looked up from germline, CDR1 is SGHVS and CDR2 is FQNEAQ. The DNA for the CDR3 is TGTGCCAGCAGCTTAGCGATCGGGGCCAAGGGACTGTTTTTT. This encodes CASSLAIGAKGLFF.

The chain links TRBV9 to TRBJ1-2, with 7 bases identical to TRBD1. The V gene end was trimmed by 2 bases and the J gene end by 4 bases; junction bases not matched to a gene: 5. Germline lookup yields CDR1 SGDLS and CDR2 YYNGEE. There are 14 residues in the CDR3. Here the CDR3 DNA reads TGTGCCAGCAGCGTGGGGGACAGACCCTATGGCTACACCTTC. Translated: CASSVGDRPYGYTF.

This chain connects TRBV12-3 or TRBV12-4 to TRBJ2-3; tentatively, D is TRBD1 (5 bases). This CDR3 is 15 amino acids long. The germline V and J ends were trimmed by 3 bases and 3 bases, with 13 bases remaining between them. Here the CDR3 DNA reads TGTGCCAGCAGTTTCGTAGACAGCCAAACAGATACGCAGTATTTT. This sequence encodes CASSFVDSQTDTQYF.

In this sample, this clonotype turned up once. The germline gene is not matched at one end of the junction; a read error may be the cause. This chain joins TRBV19 and TRBJ1-5; D remains unclear. Germline CDR1 and CDR2: LNHDA and SQIVND (reference sequence). CDR3 length: 15 amino acids. The CDR3 DNA sequence: TGTACCAGTAGTATCTCCGGGATCGGGAATCAGCCCCAGCATTTT. It is translated as CTSSISGIGNQPQHF. The full variable domain, rest sourced from reference TRBV19 and TRBJ1-5, is DGGITQSPKYLFRKEGQNVTLSCEQNLNHDAMYWYRQDPGQGLRLIYYSQIVNDFQKGDIAEGYSVSREKKESFPLTVTSAQKNPTAFYLCTSSISGIGNQPQHFGDGTRLSIL.

This clonotype was picked up a small number of times. The V and J genes are TRBV4-1 and TRBJ2-7; TRBD1 matches 7 bases. The V gene's germline CDR1 is MGHRA and CDR2 YSYEKL. This CDR3 contains 14 residues. J lost 2 bases, V lost 3 bases, and 4 bases had no gene match. CDR3 sequence reads: CASSHPGTAYEQYF. DNA for the CDR3: TGCGCCAGCAGCCACCCCGGGACAGCCTACGAGCAGTACTTC.

This clonotype has only a few counts. Germline and junction disagree at one end, which may indicate a read error. V usage is TRBV7-7 and J usage is TRBJ2-3; D is undetermined. The CDR3 sequence is 13 residues long. Germline V gene lookup returns CDR1 SSHAT and CDR2 FNYEAQ (reference sequence). For the CDR3, the DNA is TGTGCTAGCAGCGCGGTTTTAAGGGATACGCAGTATTTT. Protein: CASSAVLRDTQYF.

There are a few counts of this clonotype. The chain employs TRBV7-9 and TRBJ2-5, with D perhaps matching TRBD1 (5 bases). Germline V gene data show CDR1 as SEHNR and CDR2 as FQNEAQ (reference sequence). V lost 5 bases, J lost 5 bases, and 15 bases lay in between. There are 14 residues in the CDR3. CDR3 DNA sequence: TGTGCCAGCAGCCCGCCTCAGGGCTGGGAGACCCAGTACTTC. Its translation is CASSPPQGWETQYF.

The J gene is TRBJ2-7, the V gene TRBV6-5; D may be TRBD2 (6 bases). CDR1 MNHEY and CDR2 SVGAGI come from the germline V gene. The CDR3 length is 13 residues. V gave up 0 bases and J gave up 6 bases, with 9 bases separating them. The CDR3 is CASSYSTGGEQYF. CDR3 sequence (DNA): TGTGCCAGCAGTTACTCGACCGGGGGCGAGCAGTACTTC.

This chain uses TRBV6-5 with TRBJ1-6; D not certain. The V gene lost 4 bases and the J gene lost 0 bases, with 13 bases spanning the gap. Germline-derived CDR1 and CDR2 are MNHEY and SVGAGI. CDR3 length: 17 amino acids. The CDR3 spells CASSFRWTGSYNSPLHF. The CDR3 DNA sequence: TGTGCCAGCAGTTTCCGGTGGACTGGCTCCTATAATTCACCCCTCCACTTT.

This clonotype was observed many times. The gene calls are TRBV7-6 and TRBJ1-6, with D possibly TRBD1 on 5 matching bases. V lost 4 bases and J lost 6, with 13 bases in between. There are 15 residues in the CDR3. From germline, CDR1 is SGHVS and CDR2 FNYEAQ. The CDR3 sequence: CASSSSGAGNSPLHF. In nucleotides, the CDR3 is TGTGCCAGCAGCTCGAGTGGGGCGGGTAATTCACCCCTCCACTTT.

On this clonotype: This likely comes from a read error, as the CDR3 has no conserved phenylalanine or tryptophan at its end. Because the CDR3's place on the DNA is in doubt, the DNA is left out and the CDR3 is given as listed by TCRdb. V usage is TRBV2 and J usage is TRBJ1-2; TRBD1, as called in the table, went unchecked against the DNA. CDR1 SNHLY and CDR2 FYNNEI come from the germline V gene. A total of 9 residues make up the CDR3, ends included. The CDR3 is CASGAASFL.

The chain combines TRBV4-1 with TRBJ2-1; D possibly corresponds to TRBD2 (6 bases). The V gene's germline CDR1 is MGHRA and CDR2 YSYEKL. Trimming took off 10 bases at V and 3 bases at J, with 19 bases between the two ends. The CDR3 covers 15 residues. The DNA for the CDR3 is TGCGCCACCGGGACGGGAGACCAATACTACAATGAGCAGTTCTTC. Its translation is CATGTGDQYYNEQFF.

This clonotype was observed a single time. The rearrangement uses TRBV29-1 and TRBJ1-5; a weak D match, TRBD1 (6 bases). Trimming took off 0 bases at V and 11 bases at J, with 11 bases between the two ends. The CDR3 spans 12 residues. Germline CDR1 is SQVTM and CDR2 is ANQGSEA. CDR3 DNA: TGCAGCGTTGAAGATCAAGGGGGTGCCCAGCATTTT. Translating gives CSVEDQGGAQHF.

The rearrangement links TRBV7-3 to TRBJ2-1; TRBD2 matches at 7 bases. The V gene end was trimmed by 2 bases and the J gene end by 5 bases; junction bases not matched to a gene: 6. The germline gives CDR1 SGHTA, CDR2 FQGTGA. The CDR3 loop spans 15 amino acids. The DNA of the CDR3 is TGTGCCAGCAGCTTATTTTTACGGGGGGACAATGAGCAGTTCTTC. It yields the protein CASSLFLRGDNEQFF.

This chain joins TRBV5-1 and TRBJ1-1, with D possibly TRBD1 on 5 matching bases. The germline CDR1 and CDR2 sequences are SGHRS and YFSETQ. V lost 6 bases and J 5 bases, leaving 20 bases between the germline ends. This CDR3 spans 15 amino acids. The CDR3 region is CASILRGAGYTEAFF. The CDR3 nucleotides read TGCGCCAGCATCCTCCGAGGGGCAGGGTATACTGAAGCTTTCTTT. The complete variable domain, with remaining parts taken from reference TRBV5-1 and TRBJ1-1, reads KAGVTQTPRYLIKTRGQQVTLSCSPISGHRSVSWYQQTPGQGLQFLFEYFSETQRNKGNFPGRFSGRQFSNSRSEMNVSTLELGDSALYLCASILRGAGYTEAFFGQGTRLTVV.

The chain is built from TRBV20-1 and TRBJ2-1, with D hard to call. This CDR3 has 15 residues. CDR1 and CDR2 from the germline V gene are DFQATT and SNEGSKA (reference sequence). V lost 6 bases and J lost 6, with 21 bases in between. The CDR3 region has the DNA TGCAGTGCCAAGACATTGGGTTGGGCCTTCAATGAGCAGTTCTTC. Translating it yields CSAKTLGWAFNEQFF.